These T cell receptor beta chains were read from a single sample in a study of OX40 agonist ivuxolimab in advanced cancers. Measured with immunoSEQ multiplex PCR; TCRdb has only the in-frame clones, and not every one. This table has 75,000 to 90,000 clones, roughly 90% appearing once. Specimen: CD4+ or CD8+ T cells sorted from blood, collected in a trial of the OX40 agonist ivuxolimab. The receptor source for this set is an adult with an advanced solid tumor such as melanoma, head and neck, liver or kidney cancer. CDR3s include the opening cysteine and the closing phenylalanine or tryptophan. The order of the fields is clone size, V gene, J gene, D gene, CDR3 DNA, CDR3 protein. A D gene is named only where the DNA matches it firmly. Some rows mark clone size as missing; the rest say once, few, many or name a class of expanded clone.

-	TRBV9	TRBJ2-7	TRBD1	TGTGCCAGCAGCGTAGCGACAGGGGCCGCCTACGAGCAGTACTTC	CASSVATGAAYEQYF
-	TRBV9	TRBJ2-3	-	TGTGCCAGCAGCCCGCCCACAGATACGCAGTATTTT	CASSPPTDTQYF
-	TRBV5-1	TRBJ2-7	TRBD1	TGCGCCAGCAGCACCACAGGGGGCGGTTCCTACGAGCAGTACTTC	CASSTTGGGSYEQYF
once	TRBV29-1	TRBJ2-7	TRBD2	TGCAGCGTCCTCGGACTAGCGGGAGGTATTTCCTACGAGCAGTACTTC	CSVLGLAGGISYEQYF
-	TRBV19	TRBJ1-1	-	TGTGCCAGTGTCCCCGGCCGGTTGGGGAACACTGAAGCTTTCTTT	CASVPGRLGNTEAFF
-	TRBV7-2	TRBJ2-3	-	TGTGCCAGCGCCTGGGTCACAGATACGCAGTATTTT	CASAWVTDTQYF
-	TRBV10-3	TRBJ1-2	TRBD1	TGTGCCATCAGCGAGAGACAGGGGGCGGACTATGGCTACACCTTC	CAISERQGADYGYTF
-	TRBV5-1	TRBJ2-3	TRBD2	TGCGCCAGCAGCCCGGGGGAGCGGGGGGGCGTCTGGGCGCAGTATTTT	CASSPGERGGVWAQYF
-	TRBV7-2	TRBJ2-3	TRBD2	TGTGCCAGCAGCTTAGTGACTAGCGGAACAGATACGCAGTATTTT	CASSLVTSGTDTQYF
-	TRBV21-1	TRBJ2-7	-	TGTGCCAGCAGCAAAGTTGGGGGGACAGGTCTCTACGAGCAGTACTTC	CASSKVGGTGLYEQYF
once	TRBV5-1	TRBJ2-3	-	TGCGCCAGCAGCTTATTAGACCTAGATACGCAGTATTTT	CASSLLDLDTQYF
-	TRBV2	TRBJ1-1	-	TGTGCCAGCAGTCCAGAAGAGATGGAAGCTTTCTTT	CASSPEEMEAFF
-	TRBV25-1	TRBJ1-1	-	TGTGCCAGCTCATCCGGGCCCAGAAACACTGAAGCTTTCTTT	CASSSGPRNTEAFF
-	TRBV5-1	TRBJ2-2	TRBD2	TGCGCCAGCAGCCCGGGCGGCGGGGGGACCGCCGGGGAGCTGTTTTTT	CASSPGGGGTAGELFF
-	TRBV29-1	TRBJ1-2	-	TGCGTCGGGGGGGGTAGGAACTATGGCTACACCTTC	CVGGGRNYGYTF
-	TRBV2	TRBJ2-7	-	TGTGCCAGCAGTGAACGTCGGCAGGGATACGAGCAGTACTTC	CASSERRQGYEQYF
-	TRBV7-9	TRBJ1-2	-	TGTGCCAGCAGCTTGGCCCCGGGGCTGAAATATGGCTACACCTTC	CASSLAPGLKYGYTF
-	TRBV29-1	TRBJ2-5	-	TGCAGCGTTGAAGAGGGGGGACGGGAGACCCAGTACTTC	CSVEEGGRETQYF
few	TRBV4-1	TRBJ2-7	-	TGCGCCAGCAGCCAAGATAGCCTTAACTTGTACTTC	CASSQDSLNLYF
-	TRBV6-1	TRBJ2-2	-	TGTGCCAGCAATCGTGGGGTATCGAACACCGGGGAGCTGTTTTTT	CASNRGVSNTGELFF
-	TRBV10-3	TRBJ1-1	-	TGTGCCATCAGTGGGGTAGGGGTCACTGAAGCTTTCTTT	CAISGVGVTEAFF
-	TRBV28	TRBJ2-1	-	TGTGCCAGCACGGGTAGTTTCGACTCCTACAATGAGCAGTTCTTC	CASTGSFDSYNEQFF
-	TRBV28	TRBJ1-2	TRBD1	TGTGCCAGCAGCGTCATGAGGACAGGGGTTTTCTATGGCTACACCTTC	CASSVMRTGVFYGYTF